Listed below are T cell receptor beta chains from one sample, sequenced in a study of patients and donors after allogeneic stem cell transplantation. MiXCR, applied by TCRdb to the RT-PCR reads, yields one record per CDR3 protein. Altogether 85,000 to 90,000 distinct CDR3 sequences are present, about 48% being singletons, with the ten largest covering about 58%. The sequencing sample was made of blood, either unsorted or a sorted T cell fraction (not recorded which). The origin of the receptors is a human donor who was either an allogeneic HSCT recipient or a stem cell or donor lymphocyte infusion donor (not recorded which). It is not recorded whose cells these are; they may come from a transplant donor. CDR3s leave out the opening cysteine and the closing phenylalanine or tryptophan. The order of the fields is V gene, J gene, CDR3 protein.

TRBV19	TRBJ1-5	ASSKQRDQPQH
TRBV7-6	TRBJ1-4	ASSQRQGRTEKLF
TRBV14	TRBJ1-1	ASSLFGQEKGEAF
TRBV7-2	TRBJ1-2	ASISRGRPDGYT
TRBV7-6	TRBJ1-5	ASSLSGTGYQPQH
TRBV7-9	TRBJ1-2	ASIATANNYGYT
TRBV20-1	TRBJ1-5	SAALHREASNQPQH
TRBV10-3	TRBJ1-1	AIKREDDAAAF
TRBV6-2/TRBV6-3	TRBJ1-5	ASRWTGGDQPQH
TRBV4-1	TRBJ1-2	ASSQDLSRDREDYGYT
TRBV12-3/TRBV12-4	TRBJ1-2	ASSLGSGPPNYGYT
TRBV6-5	TRBJ1-1	ASTHRGGNTEAF
TRBV27	TRBJ1-6	ASSLLQRSAYNSPLH
TRBV10-3	TRBJ2-5	AISDDAGRMETQY
TRBV30	TRBJ1-1	AWITSRAF
TRBV29-1	TRBJ2-7	SVEDGRNSYEQY
TRBV2	TRBJ1-5	ASCGNSNQPQH
TRBV30	TRBJ1-5	AWSIDSNQPQH
TRBV15	TRBJ1-6	ATSRQNSPLH
TRBV7-3	TRBJ2-3	ASSPGLAGGLDTQY
TRBV9	TRBJ2-1	ASSPRLAGDPNNEQF
TRBV29-1	TRBJ1-2	SVELVRGYHL
TRBV2	TRBJ2-2	ASRGRDNTGELF
TRBV7-9	TRBJ2-1	ASNLRSGAAYNEQF
TRBV29-1	TRBJ1-4	SVSKGDRGEKLF
TRBV20-1	TRBJ2-7	SARPGTAYEQY
TRBV5-1	TRBJ1-5	ASSLAGQSNQPQH
TRBV27	TRBJ1-2	ASSPRWQSGYGYT
TRBV6-2/TRBV6-3	TRBJ2-7	ASSSGGLWSSYEQY
TRBV7-2	TRBJ1-3	ASMHSSSGNTIY
TRBV6-6	TRBJ1-5	ASSYNLGQGYQPQH
TRBV12-3/TRBV12-4	TRBJ1-3	ASSFVGSGNTIY
TRBV3-1	TRBJ1-1	ASSPNTGVTEAF
TRBV28	TRBJ1-2	ASSPRLIPYGYT
TRBV6-5	TRBJ1-2	ASSYSTGDYGYT
TRBV4-3	TRBJ1-5	ASSQVFWGSNQPQH
TRBV12-3/TRBV12-4	TRBJ1-3	ASSPQRQGVGNTIY
TRBV2	TRBJ1-2	AIISSGQGGYGYT
TRBV7-9	TRBJ1-2	ASSGPLAGQKGYT
TRBV4-3	TRBJ2-1	ASSQEESYNEQF
TRBV7-3	TRBJ2-1	ASSLTTAASLNEQF
TRBV27	TRBJ1-2	ASSLGGPHYGYT
TRBV7-8	TRBJ2-1	ASSSNYFSNEQF
TRBV7-6	TRBJ1-2	ASSAPGKDGYT
TRBV12-3/TRBV12-4	TRBJ1-3	ASSLEGQRAGNTIY
TRBV10-2	TRBJ2-2	ASSERAGELF
TRBV10-3	TRBJ2-7	AISETSGKSSYEQY